A single sample gave rise to the 10 T cell receptor beta chains below, sequenced in a study of CD8 T cells in ankylosing spondylitis. TCRdb reanalysed the 5' RACE reads using MiXCR and keeps one entry per CDR3 protein. The sample shows 250,000 to 350,000 distinct CDR3 sequences, 15% to 20% of them seen only once. Sequenced sample: blood, either unsorted or a sorted T cell fraction (not recorded which). The receptors here all came from a male donor with ankylosing spondylitis or in good health (not recorded which).

This clonotype has only a few counts. This sequence joins TRBV12-3 or TRBV12-4 and TRBJ1-4; a possible D gene is TRBD1 (5 bases). This CDR3 spans 11 amino acids. V lost 8 bases, J lost 11 bases, and 12 bases lay in between. The CDR3 is CASSFGGKLFF. Written as DNA, the CDR3 is TGTGCCAGCTCTTTTGGGGGGAAACTGTTTTTT.

The chain recombines TRBV6-5 with TRBJ1-5; tentatively, D is TRBD1 (6 bases). The germline CDR1 and CDR2 sequences are MNHEY and SVGAGI. The CDR3 totals 15 residues. V was shortened by 3 bases and J by 4 bases, with 13 bases between the two germline ends. The CDR3 DNA sequence: TGTGCCAGCAGTTATTCGGGACACCGAAATCAGCCCCAGCATTTT. The encoded protein is CASSYSGHRNQPQHF.

The chain employs TRBV5-1 and TRBJ2-1; D gene uncertain. The CDR3 is made up of 16 amino acids. Germline values: CDR1 SGHRS, CDR2 YFSETQ. V was trimmed by 4 bases and J by 2 bases, leaving 16 bases between them. The CDR3 loop reads CASSESPLGTYNEQFF. The CDR3 DNA follows: TGCGCCAGCAGCGAATCACCCCTAGGGACCTACAATGAGCAGTTCTTC.

This clonotype has just a few counts. The chain carries TRBV2 and TRBJ2-3; D tentatively fits TRBD1 or TRBD2 (5 bases each). The CDR3 sequence is 14 residues long. Looked up from germline, CDR1 is SNHLY and CDR2 is FYNNEI. V lost 4 bases and J lost 6, with 14 bases in between. The CDR3 sequence is CASSAEGLGDTQYF. The CDR3 nucleotides are TGTGCCAGCAGTGCAGAGGGGTTGGGGGATACGCAGTATTTT. The whole variable domain, remainder taken from reference TRBV2 and TRBJ2-3, is EPEVTQTPSHQVTQMGQEVILRCVPISNHLYFYWYRQILGQKVEFLVSFYNNEISEKSEIFDDQFSVERPDGSNFTLKIRSTKLEDSAMYFCASSAEGLGDTQYFGPGTRLTVL.

This clonotype was detected many times. The gene calls are TRBV5-1 and TRBJ2-2, with 10 bases aligning to TRBD2. V trimming: 4 bases; J trimming: 8 bases; junction bases outside the gene matches: 5. Germline assignment: CDR1 SGHRS and CDR2 YFSETQ. The CDR3 is made up of 14 amino acids. The CDR3 region has the DNA TGCGCCAGCAGCCCCGGACTAGCGGTTGGGGAGCTGTTTTTT. It encodes CASSPGLAVGELFF. The full variable domain, its missing parts supplied by reference TRBV5-1 and TRBJ2-2, is KAGVTQTPRYLIKTRGQQVTLSCSPISGHRSVSWYQQTPGQGLQFLFEYFSETQRNKGNFPGRFSGRQFSNSRSEMNVSTLELGDSALYLCASSPGLAVGELFFGEGSRLTVL.

The chain employs TRBV7-2 and TRBJ2-3; a weak D match, TRBD2 (5 bases). Trimming removed 1 base at V and 7 bases at J, with 15 bases between. CDR3 length equals 15 residues. CDR1 and CDR2 from the germline V gene are SGHTA and FQGNSA. This CDR3 reads CASSLVAGDSNTQYF. As DNA, the CDR3 is TGTGCCAGCAGCTTAGTGGCGGGTGATTCGAATACGCAGTATTTT.

V is TRBV21-1 and J is TRBJ1-5. TRBV21-1 is a listed pseudogene. The CDR3 covers 15 residues. CDR3 DNA: TGTGCCAGCAGCAGGCCCCGGGTCCTCCTCGGGGCCCAGCATTTT. As protein: CASSRPRVLLGAQHF.

There are a few counts of this clonotype. This chain links TRBV6-1 with TRBJ2-3; a possible D gene is TRBD2 (6 bases). Trimming took off 1 base at V and 6 bases at J, with 11 bases between the two ends. The CDR3 spans 14 residues. The germline CDR1 and CDR2 sequences are MNHNS and SASEGT. The CDR3 DNA reads as TGTGCCAGCAGTGAAGTCGGAGGGAGGGATACGCAGTATTTT. It specifies CASSEVGGRDTQYF.

This chain joins TRBV12-3 or TRBV12-4 and TRBJ2-5; D is possibly TRBD1 (5 bases). V was shortened by 2 bases and J by 4 bases, with 8 bases between the two germline ends. The CDR3 is 13 amino acids. CDR3 in DNA: TGTGCCAGCAGTTTAAACAGGATAGAGACCCAGTACTTC. Translated, it gives CASSLNRIETQYF.

Concerning this clonotype itself: One end of the junction fails to match germline, which may point to a read error. The chain links TRBV7-7 to TRBJ2-5; D is tentatively TRBD1 or TRBD2 (6 bases each). The CDR3 is 16 amino acids. The germline gives CDR1 SSHAT, CDR2 FNYEAQ (reference sequence). Here the CDR3 DNA reads TGTGCTAGCAGCTTAGTAGGAGGGGGGACCCAAGAGACCCAGTACTTC. Amino acid sequence: CASSLVGGGTQETQYF.